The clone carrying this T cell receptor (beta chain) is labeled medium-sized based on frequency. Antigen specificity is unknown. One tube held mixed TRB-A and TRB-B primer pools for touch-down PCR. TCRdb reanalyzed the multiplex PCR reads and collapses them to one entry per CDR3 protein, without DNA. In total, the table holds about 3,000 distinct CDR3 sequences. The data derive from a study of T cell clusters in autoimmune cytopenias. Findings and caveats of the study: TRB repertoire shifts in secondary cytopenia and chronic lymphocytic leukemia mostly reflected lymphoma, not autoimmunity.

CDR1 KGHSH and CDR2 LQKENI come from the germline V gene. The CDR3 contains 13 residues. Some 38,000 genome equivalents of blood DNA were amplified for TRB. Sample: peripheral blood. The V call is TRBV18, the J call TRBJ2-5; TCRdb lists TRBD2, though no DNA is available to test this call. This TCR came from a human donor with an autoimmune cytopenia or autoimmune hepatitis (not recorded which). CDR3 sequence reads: CASSPGLGETQYF.